The 21 T cell receptor beta chains reported below all come from one sample, sequenced in a study of blood T cells in healthy people across ages. With a J-beta primer mix and a sample-barcoded 5' primer, a second PCR ran about 7 to 12 cycles. TCRdb passed the 5' RACE reads through MiXCR, listing each CDR3 protein once. Here the sample spans about 1.6 million distinct CDR3 sequences, about 35% being singletons. Sample: blood. These receptors were taken from a woman in her thirties in good health.

The gene calls are TRBV28 and TRBJ1-5, with 9 bases that match TRBD1. V was clipped by 8 bases and J by 5 bases; unmatched bases: 10. Germline V CDR1 and CDR2: MDHEN, SYDVKM. CDR3 length: 15 amino acids. The CDR3 reads CASGSSDRGHQPQHF. The CDR3 DNA reads as TGTGCCAGCGGTAGTTCGGACAGGGGACATCAGCCCCAGCATTTT.

The rearrangement links TRBV30 to TRBJ2-1; D remains unclear. The CDR3 has 9 amino acids. V was pared by 4 bases and J by 8 bases, with 3 bases between. From germline, CDR1 is GTSNPN and CDR2 SVGIG (reference sequence). CDR3 in DNA: TGTGCCTGGACCCATGAGCAGTTCTTC. Its protein product is CAWTHEQFF.

This chain joins TRBV10-2 and TRBJ2-7, with 9 bases that match TRBD2. Per the germline V gene, CDR1 is WSHSY and CDR2 is SAAADI. J gave up 5 bases and V 6 bases, and 23 bases lay outside the gene matches. This CDR3 comprises 19 residues. CDR3 in amino acids: CASSPDARGGPMSRDEQYF. In nucleotides, the CDR3 is TGCGCCAGCAGCCCGGACGCGCGGGGGGGGCCAATGAGTAGGGACGAGCAGTACTTC.

This clonotype was counted between two and nine times. The rearrangement joins TRBV10-3 to TRBJ2-5, with D possibly called TRBD1 or TRBD2 (6 bases each). Germline values: CDR1 ENHRY, CDR2 SYGVKD. Between the trimmed V and J ends, which lost 2 bases and 5 bases, there was a span of 18 bases. The CDR3 sequence is 16 residues long. The CDR3 sequence is CAISEGFEGEVETQYF. Written as DNA, the CDR3 is TGTGCCATCAGTGAGGGCTTTGAGGGGGAGGTGGAGACCCAGTACTTC.

The rearrangement uses TRBV5-1 and TRBJ1-1; 8 bases agree with TRBD1. V was pared by 7 bases and J by 5 bases, with 13 bases of the junction left unmatched. The CDR3 runs to 15 residues. Per the germline V gene, CDR1 is SGHRS and CDR2 is YFSETQ. CDR3 in DNA: TGCGCCAGCGGCCCCGGGCAGGGGGCAGGGACTGAAGCTTTCTTT. This sequence encodes CASGPGQGAGTEAFF.

J is TRBJ2-5 and V is TRBV12-3 or TRBV12-4, with D possibly being TRBD1 (6 bases). CDR3 size: 13 residues. V lost 4 bases and J 5 bases, leaving 11 bases between the germline ends. CDR3 in DNA: TGTGCCAGCAGTTCGGACAGTACGGAGACCCAGTACTTC. As protein: CASSSDSTETQYF.

The rearrangement links TRBV5-1 to TRBJ2-4, with 7 bases matching TRBD1. Per germline, CDR1 SGHRS and CDR2 YFSETQ. This CDR3 has 14 residues. V lost 2 bases, J lost 13 bases, and 12 bases stayed unmatched. The CDR3, as DNA: TGCGCCAGCAGCTTCGTAACAGGGGCGGAGGAGCAGTACTTC. This gives the protein CASSFVTGAEEQYF.

The chain couples TRBV15 to TRBJ1-4; the D is unclear. CDR3 length equals 14 residues. V shed 1 base and J shed 7 bases, with 10 bases lying between them. Germline V gene sequence: CDR1 LNHNV, CDR2 YYDKDF (reference sequence). The CDR3, as DNA: TGTGCCACCAGCAGAGGGGTCGTGGGTGAAAAACTGTTTTTT. This gives the protein CATSRGVVGEKLFF. Filled out from reference TRBV15 and TRBJ1-4, the complete variable domain reads DAMVIQNPRYQVTQFGKPVTLSCSQTLNHNVMYWYQQKSSQAPKLLFHYYDKDFNNEADTPDNFQSRRPNTSFCFLDIRSPGLGDTAMYLCATSRGVVGEKLFFGSGTQLSVL.

This sequence joins TRBV2 and TRBJ2-3, with D possibly being TRBD2 (6 bases). The germline V gene has CDR1 SNHLY and CDR2 FYNNEI. With 7 bases removed from V and 7 bases from J, the gap between germline ends came to 24 bases. This CDR3 has 16 amino acids. In DNA form, the CDR3 reads TGTGCCAGCATCACGCGGGGCGGGGAGGCCGGGAATACGCAGTATTTT. This sequence encodes CASITRGGEAGNTQYF.

The V call is TRBV25-1, the J call TRBJ2-1; 9 nucleotides align to TRBD1. V shed 2 bases and J 4 bases; nucleotides not matched to a gene: 9. The CDR3 covers 17 residues. CDR1 and CDR2 (germline): MGHDK, SYGVNS. Here the CDR3 DNA reads TGTGCCAGCAGTGAACGCACCGGGACAGGGATTTACAATGAGCAGTTCTTC. Its translation is CASSERTGTGIYNEQFF.

This rearrangement joins TRBV5-1 to TRBJ2-2; TRBD1 is a possible D gene (5 bases). Germline lookup yields CDR1 SGHRS and CDR2 YFSETQ. Trimming removed 1 base at V and 1 base at J, with 11 bases between. CDR3 size: 16 residues. The CDR3: CASSLIGQGNTGELFF. CDR3 DNA sequence: TGCGCCAGCAGCTTGATCGGGCAGGGGAACACCGGGGAGCTGTTTTTT.

This clonotype has a handful of counts. CDR3 sequence reads: CASSQRRNTEAFF. Here the CDR3 DNA reads TGTGCCAGCAGCCAACGGAGGAACACTGAAGCTTTCTTT. This chain joins TRBV7-3 and TRBJ1-1; D unresolved. CDR1 and CDR2 from the germline V gene are SGHTA and FQGTGA. The CDR3 is 13 amino acids. Trimming took off 5 bases at V and 1 base at J, with 8 bases between the two ends.

There are a few counts of this clonotype. The CDR3: CASSDLQGYTEAFF. The CDR3, as DNA: TGTGCCAGCAGTGACCTACAGGGGTACACTGAAGCTTTCTTT. V gene TRBV25-1 combines with J gene TRBJ1-1; 7 bases line up with TRBD1. The V gene's germline CDR1 is MGHDK and CDR2 SYGVNS. The J segment lost 3 bases and the V segment lost 3 bases, leaving 4 bases of the junction unmatched. This CDR3 is built from 14 residues.

The chain couples TRBV25-1 to TRBJ2-7; 13 positions agree with TRBD2. This CDR3 contains 16 residues. Germline V CDR1 and CDR2: MGHDK, SYGVNS. Losses at the gene ends were 2 bases for V and 5 bases for J; bases not matched to a gene: 6. Written as DNA, the CDR3 is TGTGCCAGCAGTGAAGGACTAGCGGGAGCCCAAAACGAGCAGTACTTC. The encoded protein is CASSEGLAGAQNEQYF.

As regards this clonotype: A much larger clone differs by one base, so this may be a read error. The chain combines TRBV7-2 with TRBJ2-3; 12 bases line up with TRBD2. J gave up 4 bases and V 2 bases, and 1 base lay outside the gene matches. Germline V gene sequence: CDR1 SGHTA, CDR2 FQGNSA. This CDR3 region has 15 residues. The CDR3 DNA reads TGTGCCAGCAGCTTAACTAGCGGGAGGTCAGATACGCAGTATTTT. Amino acids: CASSLTSGRSDTQYF.

The V gene is TRBV6-1, the J gene TRBJ2-7, with TRBD2 as a possible D gene (6 bases). CDR3 size: 15 residues. V lost 3 bases, J lost 2 bases, and 14 bases lay in between. The V gene's germline CDR1 is MNHNS and CDR2 SASEGT. The DNA of the CDR3 is TGTGCCAGCAGTGATTTCCTAGCGACCCCCTACGAGCAGTACTTC. Translating it yields CASSDFLATPYEQYF.

V usage is TRBV6-2 or TRBV6-3 and J usage is TRBJ1-2, with D tentatively TRBD1 (6 bases). V lost 5 bases and J lost 3, with 16 bases in between. This CDR3 region has 15 residues. The germline V gene has CDR1 MNHEY and CDR2 SVGEGT. The CDR3 nucleotides read TGTGCCAGCAGTCGGACAGACCGTATTGACTATGGCTACACCTTC. It is translated as CASSRTDRIDYGYTF.

The J gene is TRBJ1-1, the V gene TRBV27, with TRBD1 matching 7 bases. Per germline, CDR1 MNHEY and CDR2 SMNVEV (reference sequence). The CDR3 is 16 residues long. The V and J ends lost 2 bases and 3 bases, in that order; junction bases with no gene match: 9. Written as DNA, the CDR3 is TGTGCCAGCAGTTTAGGCCCCGACAGGGTAGACACTGAAGCTTTCTTT. Amino acid sequence: CASSLGPDRVDTEAFF.

The V gene is TRBV7-9, the J gene TRBJ2-1; D perhaps matches TRBD2 (5 bases). This CDR3 comprises 13 residues. V was clipped by 4 bases and J by 8 bases, with 12 bases between them. Germline CDR1 reads SEHNR; CDR2 reads FQNEAQ (reference sequence). CDR3 residues: CASSSRGFDEQFF. The CDR3 coding sequence is TGTGCCAGCAGCTCGCGCGGGTTCGATGAGCAGTTCTTC.

The J gene is TRBJ1-5, the V gene TRBV6-1; D gene ambiguous. The V gene lost 7 bases and the J gene lost 4 bases, with 14 bases spanning the gap. Per the germline V gene, CDR1 is MNHNS and CDR2 is SASEGT. This CDR3 is 14 amino acids long. The CDR3 bases are TGTGCCAGCAACGACGGGCGGGGTAATCAGCCCCAGCATTTT. This encodes CASNDGRGNQPQHF.

The V gene is TRBV6-5, the J gene TRBJ1-2; possibly TRBD1 for D (5 bases). This CDR3 spans 12 amino acids. CDR1 and CDR2 from the germline V gene are MNHEY and SVGAGI. V lost 2 bases and J 8 bases, leaving 9 bases between the germline ends. CDR3 amino acids: CASSYPGLGYTF. The DNA for the CDR3 is TGTGCCAGCAGTTACCCAGGGTTAGGCTACACCTTC.